One and the same sample provided the 24 T cell receptor beta chains below, sequenced in a study of T cell changes during pregnancy in multiple sclerosis. TCRdb's table, derived via immunoSEQ multiplex PCR, lists solely in-frame clones and lacks some. The sample shows 30,000 to 35,000 clones, 90% of them seen only once. The specimen comprised CD8+ T cells from peripheral blood mononuclear cells, sampled before pregnancy. The receptor source for this set is a female donor with multiple sclerosis, enrolled in a pregnancy study.

The rearrangement uses TRBV6-4 and TRBJ2-6; 8 bases are a match to TRBD2. The V gene end was trimmed by 0 bases and the J gene end by 4 bases; junction bases not matched to a gene: 2. Germline lookup yields CDR1 MRHNA and CDR2 SNTAGT. The CDR3 runs 16 residues. The CDR3 loop reads CASSDSTGGGANVLTF. The CDR3 nucleotides read TGTGCCAGCAGTGACTCGACGGGAGGGGGGGCCAACGTCCTGACTTTC.

The CDR3 protein is CASSSGQGVHEQYF. As DNA, the CDR3 is TGTGCCAGCAGTTCGGGACAGGGTGTCCACGAGCAGTACTTC. The chain uses TRBV5-4 and TRBJ2-7, with 9 bases lining up with TRBD1. Germline lookup yields CDR1 SGHNT and CDR2 YYREEE (reference sequence). The V and J ends lost 5 bases and 5 bases, in that order; junction bases with no gene match: 8. The CDR3 is 14 amino acids.

The chain links TRBV6-5 to TRBJ1-2, with D possibly matching TRBD1 (6 bases). The V gene lost 2 bases and the J gene lost 3 bases, with 13 bases spanning the gap. Germline V gene lookup returns CDR1 MNHEY and CDR2 SVGAGI. The CDR3 covers 15 residues. CDR3 protein: CASSYKKGDHYGYTF. The CDR3 DNA is TGTGCCAGCAGTTACAAGAAGGGGGACCACTATGGCTACACCTTC.

This sequence joins TRBV5-1 and TRBJ2-2, with 9 bases that match TRBD2. Per germline, CDR1 SGHRS and CDR2 YFSETQ. This CDR3 is built from 14 residues. V dropped 7 bases and J dropped 3; count of bases not matched to a gene: 4. In DNA form, the CDR3 reads TGCGCCAGCCGACGGACTAGCGACACCGGGGAGCTGTTTTTT. Residues: CASRRTSDTGELFF.

The chain combines TRBV6-6 with TRBJ1-5; D not certain. CDR1 and CDR2 (germline): MNHNY, SVGAGI (reference sequence). The germline V and J ends were trimmed by 4 bases and 6 bases, with 7 bases remaining between them. The CDR3 runs 12 residues. This CDR3 is CASSFTGQPQHF. For the CDR3, the DNA is TGTGCCAGCAGTTTCACGGGTCAGCCCCAGCATTTT.

The chain uses TRBV5-8 and TRBJ2-7, with D hard to call. This CDR3 has 9 amino acids. Germline V CDR1 and CDR2: SGHTS, YDEGEE. Trimming cost V 2 bases and J 10 bases, with 4 bases left between them. CDR3 sequence (DNA): TGTGCCAGCAGCTTTTCACAGTACTTC. It encodes CASSFSQYF.

CDR3 residues: CASSFGDVGRETQYF. CDR3 nucleotide sequence: TGTGCCAGCAGTTTCGGTGATGTAGGGAGAGAGACCCAGTACTTC. This chain connects TRBV7-9 to TRBJ2-5, with D perhaps matching TRBD2 (5 bases). Trimming stripped 6 bases from V and 4 bases from J, with 18 bases between. The CDR3 length is 15 residues. From germline, CDR1 is SEHNR and CDR2 FQNEAQ (reference sequence).

This clone was observed once. The chain recombines TRBV9 with TRBJ2-2; D gene unclear. This CDR3 is built from 15 residues. Germline CDR1 reads SGDLS; CDR2 reads YYNGEE. The V end lost 0 bases, the J end lost 7 bases, and 13 bases lay between the germline ends. The CDR3 sequence is CASSVESGFSGELFF. In DNA form, the CDR3 reads TGTGCCAGCAGCGTAGAATCGGGTTTCAGCGGGGAGCTGTTTTTT.

The chain combines TRBV7-9 with TRBJ2-7, with 8 bases that match TRBD1. CDR1 and CDR2 from the germline V gene are SEHNR and FQNEAQ (reference sequence). CDR3 length equals 17 residues. Trimming cost V 5 bases and J 2 bases; bases outside gene matches: 14. CDR3 in amino acids: CASSVGSGGGETYEQYF. CDR3 in DNA: TGTGCCAGCAGCGTTGGTTCAGGGGGCGGCGAGACCTACGAGCAGTACTTC.

This sequence joins TRBV9 and TRBJ2-1, with D perhaps TRBD1 (7 bases). Per germline, CDR1 SGDLS and CDR2 YYNGEE. This CDR3 region has 15 residues. V gave up 3 bases and J gave up 5 bases, with 15 bases separating them. The CDR3: CASSATGDFDNEQFF. In DNA form, the CDR3 reads TGTGCCAGCAGCGCTACAGGGGACTTTGACAATGAGCAGTTCTTC.

The genes are TRBV7-9 and TRBJ2-1, with a possible D match to TRBD1 (6 bases). Trimming left V 8 bases short and J 5 bases short, with 16 bases between. The CDR3 is 14 amino acids. Per the germline V gene, CDR1 is SEHNR and CDR2 is FQNEAQ (reference sequence). CDR3 in amino acids: CASCPGQNDNEQFF. The CDR3 DNA reads TGTGCCAGCTGTCCGGGACAAAACGACAATGAGCAGTTCTTC.

This rearrangement joins TRBV19 to TRBJ1-2; no clear D gene. The ends were cut back, 5 bases at V and 5 bases at J, with 9 bases in the middle. The CDR3 runs 12 residues. Germline lookup yields CDR1 LNHDA and CDR2 SQIVND (reference sequence). The CDR3 bases are TGTGCCAGTAGTTCACCTAGTTATGGCTACACCTTC. It codes for CASSSPSYGYTF.

The chain is built from TRBV6-5 and TRBJ2-7; 8 nucleotides match TRBD2. Germline V CDR1 and CDR2: MNHEY, SVGAGI. The CDR3 has 15 amino acids. Losses at the gene ends were 5 bases for V and 4 bases for J; bases not matched to a gene: 10. CDR3 protein: CASSAFAGGPYEQYF. The CDR3 DNA is TGTGCCAGCAGTGCGTTTGCGGGAGGTCCTTACGAGCAGTACTTC.

In this sample, this clone turned up a few times. The CDR3 DNA reads as TGTGCCTGGAGGCCAGGGGGTGCGAACACTGAAGCTTTCTTT. It yields the protein CAWRPGGANTEAFF. The chain is built from TRBV30 and TRBJ1-1; TRBD1 agrees at 7 bases. The CDR3 loop spans 14 amino acids. Germline lookup yields CDR1 GTSNPN and CDR2 SVGIG (reference sequence). The V segment lost 3 bases and the J segment 1 base; nucleotides outside the gene matches: 5.

This sequence joins TRBV7-9 and TRBJ2-7, with a weak D call TRBD1 (6 bases). V lost 5 bases, J lost 2 bases, and 10 bases lay in between. Germline V gene sequence: CDR1 SEHNR, CDR2 FQNEAQ (reference sequence). The CDR3 has 13 amino acids. CDR3 bases: TGTGCCAGCAGCCCGACAGGAACCTACGAGCAGTACTTC. It specifies CASSPTGTYEQYF.

J is TRBJ2-7 and V is TRBV28; the D is unclear. Trimming removed 3 bases at V and 6 bases at J, with 6 bases between. The CDR3 spans 11 residues. Germline values: CDR1 MDHEN, CDR2 SYDVKM. CDR3 nucleotide sequence: TGTGCCAGCAGTTTCCCGGGCGAGCAGTACTTC. Translating gives CASSFPGEQYF.

The CDR3 is CASSLEGGSNQPQHF. The CDR3, as DNA: TGTGCCAGCAGCTTAGAGGGGGGGAGCAATCAGCCCCAGCATTTT. This chain uses TRBV11-1 with TRBJ1-5; a possible D gene is TRBD1 (6 bases). Trimming took 1 base from V and 1 from J, leaving 8 bases between them. The CDR3 runs to 15 residues. The germline V gene encodes CDR1 SGHAT and CDR2 FQDESV (reference sequence).

The V call is TRBV14, the J call TRBJ1-2, with D possibly being TRBD1 (5 bases). The V end lost 0 bases, the J end lost 10 bases, and 21 bases lay between the germline ends. This CDR3 has 16 residues. Looked up from germline, CDR1 is SGHDN and CDR2 is FVKESK. CDR3 loop: CASSQDSNPGMVDYTF. CDR3 nucleotides: TGTGCCAGCAGCCAAGATTCAAACCCAGGGATGGTCGACTACACCTTC.

J is TRBJ2-7 and V is TRBV7-9, with TRBD2 matching over 7 bases. The CDR3 runs to 15 residues. The germline CDR1 and CDR2 sequences are SEHNR and FQNEAQ (reference sequence). The V gene end was trimmed by 5 bases and the J gene end by 2 bases; junction bases not matched to a gene: 9. The CDR3 nucleotides are TGTGCCAGCAGCCCAGGAACTAGCGCAACCTACGAGCAGTACTTC. Amino acids: CASSPGTSATYEQYF.

The chain joins TRBV6-1 to TRBJ1-3, with D unresolved. The CDR3 totals 15 residues. Trimming took 1 base from V and 0 from J, leaving 7 bases between them. The germline gives CDR1 MNHNS, CDR2 SASEGT. The CDR3 sequence: CASSEDLNSGNTIYF. The CDR3 bases are TGTGCCAGCAGTGAAGACTTAAACTCTGGAAACACCATATATTTT.

The V and J genes are TRBV19 and TRBJ2-1; 12 bases match TRBD2. V lost 1 base and J lost 0; bases outside the gene matches: 4. This CDR3 contains 18 residues. CDR1 LNHDA and CDR2 SQIVND come from the germline V gene (reference sequence). CDR3 in DNA: TGTGCCAGTAGTATAGCCGTACTAGCGGGAGGCTCCTACAATGAGCAGTTCTTC. This encodes CASSIAVLAGGSYNEQFF.

This chain uses TRBV27 with TRBJ2-4; TRBD1 might be the D (9 bases). V gave up 3 bases and J gave up 0 bases, with 27 bases separating them. Germline loops: CDR1 MNHEY, CDR2 SMNVEV (reference sequence). The CDR3 runs to 21 residues. The CDR3 nucleotides are TGTGCCAGCAGTTTGTTCGGGGGGGTCTTACAGGGGGCAGGAGCCAAAAACATTCAGTACTTC. Translating it yields CASSLFGGVLQGAGAKNIQYF.

The J gene is TRBJ2-7, the V gene TRBV19; maybe TRBD1 (5 bases). CDR3 length equals 14 residues. Germline V gene data show CDR1 as LNHDA and CDR2 as SQIVND (reference sequence). Trimming took 2 bases from V and 6 from J, leaving 14 bases between them. CDR3 nucleotide sequence: TGTGCCAGTAGTATATGGGGCGTTAACGGCGAGCAGTACTTC. Translated, it gives CASSIWGVNGEQYF.

The chain joins TRBV7-9 to TRBJ2-2; 7 bases line up with TRBD2. Trimming cost V 4 bases and J 6 bases; bases outside gene matches: 8. CDR3 length: 15 residues. Germline V CDR1 and CDR2: SEHNR, FQNEAQ (reference sequence). The CDR3 sequence is CASSSTSRGAGELFF. CDR3 DNA sequence: TGTGCCAGCAGCTCGACTAGCCGGGGGGCCGGGGAGCTGTTTTTT.